In this sample, the clone carrying this TCR beta chain turned up a few times. Its antigen is as yet unknown. MiXCR, applied by TCRdb to the 5' RACE reads, yields one record per CDR3 protein. Of 250,000 to 300,000 distinct CDR3 sequences listed, 15% to 20% are singletons. This CDR3 spans 15 amino acids. Germline V gene data show CDR1 as SGHRS and CDR2 as YFSETQ. V gave up 4 bases and J gave up 4 bases, with 16 bases separating them. This sample was taken from a study of T-cell memory formation after mild COVID-19. Study results and caveats: Pre-infection memory harbored some responding clones, suggesting cross-reactive memory joined.

Sequenced input: PBMCs or a T cell subset sorted from them (not recorded which). The TCR comes from a man aged 18 to 29 who had mild COVID-19 (a few samples of this study predate the infection). Cell type and time point are not known. This chain joins TRBV5-1 and TRBJ2-3; D may be TRBD2 (7 bases). The CDR3 reads CASSLWVGGPDTQYF. The CDR3 bases are TGCGCCAGCAGCCTGTGGGTGGGGGGGCCAGATACGCAGTATTTT.